The 10 T cell receptor beta chains below were found in one sample sequenced in a study of blood T cell repertoires in COVID-19. The assay was immunoSEQ multiplex PCR, and TCRdb's table has in-frame clones only and misses some. The sample contains approximately 270,000 clones, approximately 83% of which appear only once. The material sequenced was PBMCs or T cells enriched from blood (not recorded which). These receptors came from a woman under 40 who had recovered from COVID-19.

This chain links TRBV28 with TRBJ2-1; 10 nucleotides agree with TRBD2. The germline V gene encodes CDR1 MDHEN and CDR2 SYDVKM. The CDR3 loop spans 13 amino acids. With 2 bases clipped from V and 9 bases from J, the junction kept 1 base outside the gene matches. For the CDR3, the DNA is TGTGCCAGCAGTTTAGTAGCGGGAGGTGAGCAGTTCTTC. Residues: CASSLVAGGEQFF.

The chain joins TRBV28 to TRBJ2-1; D unresolved. The V end was cut by 3 bases, the J end by 3 bases, with 12 bases between. The CDR3 has 15 amino acids. The germline CDR1 and CDR2 sequences are MDHEN and SYDVKM. In DNA, the CDR3 is TGTGCCAGCAGTTTCAGGCCAGAAAGCTACAATGAGCAGTTCTTC. Encoded protein: CASSFRPESYNEQFF.

The chain combines TRBV19 with TRBJ1-4, with unresolved D. In germline, CDR1 is LNHDA, CDR2 SQIVND (reference sequence). This CDR3 has 15 amino acids. V shed 7 bases and J shed 7 bases, with 19 bases lying between them. The CDR3 DNA reads TGTGCCAGTACTCCCGGCCGGGTCCGGGGTGAAAAACTGTTTTTT. Translated: CASTPGRVRGEKLFF.

The chain combines TRBV12-5 with TRBJ2-1, with 10 bases identical to TRBD2. The CDR3 runs 16 residues. Germline lookup yields CDR1 LGHNT and CDR2 FRNRAP. Losses at the gene ends were 1 base for V and 0 bases for J; bases not matched to a gene: 0. CDR3 residues: CASGLGLAGSYNEQFF. The CDR3 coding sequence is TGTGCTAGTGGTTTGGGACTAGCGGGCTCCTACAATGAGCAGTTCTTC.

This clone was observed a single time. V is TRBV6-1 and J is TRBJ1-5, with unresolved D. V gave up 4 bases and J gave up 1 base, with 20 bases separating them. This CDR3 is built from 18 residues. Germline-derived CDR1 and CDR2 are MNHNS and SASEGT. The CDR3 is CASSVGKRLGRSNQPQHF. The CDR3 DNA sequence: TGTGCCAGCAGTGTTGGAAAACGGCTGGGCCGGAGCAATCAGCCCCAGCATTTT.

This chain uses TRBV7-2 with TRBJ1-5; 7 nucleotides match TRBD1. V was clipped by 5 bases and J by 6 bases; unmatched bases: 10. This CDR3 spans 15 amino acids. The V gene's germline CDR1 is SGHTA and CDR2 FQGNSA. For the CDR3, the DNA is TGTGCCAGCAGCCTGTCCCGACAGGGAGGTCAGCCCCAGCATTTT. It translates to CASSLSRQGGQPQHF.

This clone was observed a single time. V gene TRBV5-1 combines with J gene TRBJ2-3; 13 nucleotides match TRBD2. Germline CDR1 reads SGHRS; CDR2 reads YFSETQ. V lost 3 bases, J lost 1 base, and 11 bases stayed unmatched. The CDR3 has 19 residues. The CDR3 loop is CASSYRPGLAGRGTDTQYF. CDR3 nucleotide sequence: TGCGCCAGCAGCTACAGGCCGGGACTAGCGGGAAGGGGCACAGATACGCAGTATTTT. Full variable domain (remainder filled in from reference TRBV5-1 and TRBJ2-3): KAGVTQTPRYLIKTRGQQVTLSCSPISGHRSVSWYQQTPGQGLQFLFEYFSETQRNKGNFPGRFSGRQFSNSRSEMNVSTLELGDSALYLCASSYRPGLAGRGTDTQYFGPGTRLTVL.

This rearrangement joins TRBV3-1 (or the pseudogene TRBV3-2) to TRBJ2-5; 14 bases fit TRBD2. The ends lost 4 bases at V and 2 bases at J; junction bases unmatched: 12. This CDR3 spans 19 amino acids. From germline, CDR1 is LGHDT and CDR2 YNNKEL (reference sequence). The CDR3 is CASSLARLAGGPNQETQYF. In nucleotides, the CDR3 is TGTGCCAGCAGCCTAGCTAGACTAGCGGGAGGGCCTAATCAAGAGACCCAGTACTTC.

The J gene is TRBJ2-1, the V gene TRBV10-2, with D unresolved. This CDR3 region has 16 residues. The V gene lost 0 bases and the J gene lost 5 bases, with 14 bases spanning the gap. CDR1 and CDR2 from the germline V gene are WSHSY and SAAADI. CDR3 amino acids: CASSESRHPTNNEQFF. The CDR3 bases are TGCGCCAGCAGTGAGTCAAGACACCCCACCAACAATGAGCAGTTCTTC.

V is TRBV11-2 and J is TRBJ2-7; D is undetermined. Germline V gives CDR1 SGHAT, CDR2 FQNNGV. The CDR3 loop spans 16 amino acids. V lost 0 bases and J lost 2, with 14 bases in between. CDR3 residues: CASSLDSLPSPYEQYF. CDR3 nucleotide sequence: TGTGCCAGCAGCTTAGATTCCCTCCCGTCCCCCTACGAGCAGTACTTC.